These 18 T cell receptor beta chains were all obtained from the same sample, sequenced in a study of blood T cell repertoires in COVID-19. Some clones are missing from TCRdb's copy, which holds only in-frame ones; the method was immunoSEQ multiplex PCR. Among about 100,000 clones, approximately 80% were seen once, and the ten largest hold under 25%. Source material: peripheral blood. These receptors were collected from a man between 65 and 79 years old with active or convalescent COVID-19.

The rearrangement joins TRBV5-1 to TRBJ1-2; TRBD1 aligns across 8 bases. The CDR3 loop spans 16 amino acids. V was pared by 3 bases and J by 0 bases, with 7 bases of the junction left unmatched. Germline V gene data show CDR1 as SGHRS and CDR2 as YFSETQ. The CDR3 DNA is TGCGCCAGCAGCTCCGGGACAGGATCCACTAACTATGGCTACACCTTC. Residues: CASSSGTGSTNYGYTF.

V is TRBV6-5 and J is TRBJ2-1, with D perhaps TRBD2 (5 bases). Germline V CDR1 and CDR2: MNHEY, SVGAGI. This CDR3 has 14 residues. V gave up 2 bases and J gave up 3 bases, with 8 bases separating them. This CDR3 is CASSYQADYNEQFF. The CDR3 DNA follows: TGTGCCAGCAGTTACCAAGCGGACTACAATGAGCAGTTCTTC.

V and J are TRBV21-1 and TRBJ2-1; the DNA was not used to check the table's D call, TRBD2. TRBV21-1 is reported as a pseudogene. This CDR3 region has 17 residues. The CDR3: CASSKAGAGGYYNEQFF. The CDR3 nucleotides read TGTGCCAGCAGCAAAGCAGGAGCGGGGGGCTACTACAATGAGCAGTTCTTC.

This chain joins TRBV19 and TRBJ2-3; 11 bases fit TRBD1. V dropped 10 bases and J dropped 1; count of bases not matched to a gene: 7. Germline V CDR1 and CDR2: LNHDA, SQIVND (reference sequence). There are 15 residues in the CDR3. The DNA of the CDR3 is TGTGCCACCGAACCGGGACAGGGGGGCACAGATACGCAGTATTTT. This sequence encodes CATEPGQGGTDTQYF.

The chain joins TRBV4-1 to TRBJ2-4, with D uncertain. Germline V gene data show CDR1 as MGHRA and CDR2 as YSYEKL. This CDR3 is 14 amino acids long. With 0 bases removed from V and 1 base from J, the gap between germline ends came to 4 bases. Here the CDR3 reads CASSQERAKNIQYF. CDR3 DNA: TGCGCCAGCAGCCAAGAGCGGGCCAAAAACATTCAGTACTTC.

The CDR3 DNA reads as TGTGCCAGCAGCTTGCCCTCGGTAGGGGACACTGAAGCTTTCTTT. Protein: CASSLPSVGDTEAFF. The chain has TRBV5-8 and TRBJ1-1; TRBD1 is a possible D gene (5 bases). The CDR3 has 15 amino acids. Germline CDR1 SGHTS, CDR2 YDEGEE. Trimming left V 1 base short and J 3 bases short, with 13 bases between.

V and J are TRBV9 and TRBJ2-7, with D tentatively TRBD2 (6 bases). CDR3 length equals 14 residues. Germline V gene data show CDR1 as SGDLS and CDR2 as YYNGEE. V dropped 10 bases and J dropped 6 bases, with 23 bases sitting between them. The chain's CDR3 is CAQPAGTSLIEQYF. CDR3 bases: TGTGCCCAACCGGCGGGGACCTCACTGATCGAGCAGTACTTC. The variable domain in full, with the rest retrieved from reference TRBV9 and TRBJ2-7, is DSGVTQTPKHLITATGQRVTLRCSPRSGDLSVYWYQQSLDQGLQFLIQYYNGEERAKGNILERFSAQQFPDLHSELNLSSLELGDSALYFCAQPAGTSLIEQYFGPGTRLTVT.

The chain is built from TRBV11-2 and TRBJ1-2; 7 nucleotides agree with TRBD1. The CDR3 loop spans 14 amino acids. Germline V lookup: CDR1 SGHAT, CDR2 FQNNGV. With V trimmed by 5 bases and J by 2 bases, 5 bases remained unmatched. CDR3 nucleotide sequence: TGTGCCAGCAGCCACCTGGACAGGAACTATGGCTACACCTTC. Its protein product is CASSHLDRNYGYTF.

This chain connects TRBV5-1 to TRBJ2-5; 9 bases fit TRBD1. This CDR3 has 16 residues. Germline V CDR1 and CDR2: SGHRS, YFSETQ. Unmatched junction bases numbered 7, after V lost 0 bases and J lost 4 bases. CDR3: CASSLAGTGTAETQYF. The CDR3 DNA is TGCGCCAGCAGCTTGGCCGGGACAGGGACGGCAGAGACCCAGTACTTC.

The chain uses TRBV5-8 and TRBJ1-2, with 7 bases lining up with TRBD1. With 2 bases clipped from V and 4 bases from J, the junction kept 5 bases outside the gene matches. CDR3 size: 14 residues. Germline assignment: CDR1 SGHTS and CDR2 YDEGEE. In nucleotides, the CDR3 is TGTGCCAGCAGCTTACAGGGGCCTGGCTATGGCTACACCTTC. Translating it yields CASSLQGPGYGYTF. Complete variable domain (other parts from reference TRBV5-8 and TRBJ1-2): EAGVTQSPTHLIKTRGQQATLRCSPISGHTSVYWYQQALGLGLQFLLWYDEGEERNRGNFPPRFSGRQFPNYSSELNVNALELEDSALYLCASSLQGPGYGYTFGSGTRLTVV.

This clone was found a few times. The rearrangement links TRBV12-3 or TRBV12-4 to TRBJ1-5; tentatively, D is TRBD1 (5 bases). V dropped 0 bases and J dropped 6 bases, with 6 bases sitting between them. This CDR3 has 13 residues. This chain's CDR3 is CASSLAGGQPQHF. In DNA form, the CDR3 reads TGTGCCAGCAGTTTAGCGGGGGGTCAGCCCCAGCATTTT.

This clone occurred a few times. The rearrangement links TRBV18 to TRBJ1-2, with D hard to call. Germline V gene data show CDR1 as KGHSH and CDR2 as LQKENI. V gave up 2 bases and J gave up 4 bases, with 11 bases separating them. This CDR3 region has 14 residues. The CDR3 loop is CASSPAGEAYGYTF. CDR3 coding DNA: TGTGCCAGCTCACCAGCCGGGGAGGCCTATGGCTACACCTTC.

The CDR3 sequence is CASSLGSGYTF. The CDR3 nucleotides read TGCGCCAGCAGCTTAGGGAGCGGCTACACCTTC. The chain joins TRBV4-1 to TRBJ1-2; D gene uncertain. CDR3 length: 11 residues. Germline-derived CDR1 and CDR2 are MGHRA and YSYEKL. Trimming removed 5 bases from V and 8 bases from J, with 9 bases in between.

The chain carries TRBV2 and TRBJ2-5; 7 nucleotides match TRBD2. The CDR3 has 14 residues. The J segment lost 2 bases and the V segment lost 6 bases, leaving 6 bases of the junction unmatched. Germline V gives CDR1 SNHLY, CDR2 FYNNEI. The CDR3 loop is CASRASGGQETQYF. DNA for the CDR3: TGTGCCAGCAGGGCGTCGGGGGGTCAAGAGACCCAGTACTTC. The whole variable domain, filled in from reference TRBV2 and TRBJ2-5, reads EPEVTQTPSHQVTQMGQEVILRCVPISNHLYFYWYRQILGQKVEFLVSFYNNEISEKSEIFDDQFSVERPDGSNFTLKIRSTKLEDSAMYFCASRASGGQETQYFGPGTRLLVL.

The chain combines TRBV18 with TRBJ2-6, with TRBD1 matching over 8 bases. This CDR3 has 19 amino acids. CDR1 KGHSH and CDR2 LQKENI come from the germline V gene. The V gene end was trimmed by 1 base and the J gene end by 1 base; junction bases not matched to a gene: 9. CDR3 residues: CASSPQGRTGRSGANVLTF. The CDR3 nucleotides are TGTGCCAGCTCACCACAGGGCAGGACAGGGAGATCTGGGGCCAACGTCCTGACTTTC.

The J gene is TRBJ1-2, the V gene TRBV5-1; TRBD1 matches at 12 bases. Unmatched junction bases numbered 8, after V lost 0 bases and J lost 8 bases. The CDR3 contains 16 residues. Germline V gene lookup returns CDR1 SGHRS and CDR2 YFSETQ. DNA of the CDR3: TGCGCCAGCAGCTTGGGCCGGGACAGGGGGCGTCACGGCTACACCTTC. Translating it yields CASSLGRDRGRHGYTF.

This chain links TRBV5-4 with TRBJ2-3; D is unclear. V was shortened by 2 bases and J by 2 bases, with 3 bases between the two germline ends. In germline, CDR1 is SGHNT, CDR2 YYREEE (reference sequence). The CDR3 length is 12 residues. The CDR3 is CASSFNTDTQYF. DNA of the CDR3: TGTGCCAGCAGCTTTAACACAGATACGCAGTATTTT.

This clone was picked up a small number of times. The chain couples TRBV5-1 to TRBJ2-7; TRBD2 agrees at 10 bases. Germline V CDR1 and CDR2: SGHRS, YFSETQ. V shed 4 bases and J 4 bases; nucleotides not matched to a gene: 5. The CDR3 is made up of 14 amino acids. The CDR3: CASSLLAGNYEQYF. CDR3 coding DNA: TGCGCCAGCAGCCTACTAGCGGGAAATTACGAGCAGTACTTC.